Described below is a single T cell receptor beta chain sequence and its context. As handled by the study authors: From reference gene primer amplification, estimates of nucleated cell counts were derived. Measured with immunoSEQ multiplex PCR; TCRdb has only the in-frame clones, and not every one. V and J calls and clone size are as listed in that table; D and trimming were resolved from the DNA. The sample lists over 130,000 clones; roughly 80% were seen once. The sample belongs to a study of blood T cell repertoires in COVID-19. For the study at large: In each case, the material was cDNA or gDNA derived from T cells, B-cell-depleted T cells, or PBMCs.

Germline CDR1 is SGHAT and CDR2 is FQNNGV. Trimming pared 5 bases from V and 5 bases from J, leaving 9 bases between. This CDR3 is built from 13 residues. The chain carries TRBV11-2 and TRBJ1-4, with unresolved D. Sequenced material: peripheral blood. The sequence derives from a man in his 70s with acute or convalescent COVID-19. The CDR3 is CASSPTENEKLFF. CDR3 in DNA: TGTGCCAGCAGCCCTACAGAGAATGAAAAACTGTTTTTT.